The present entry profiles one TCR beta chain with its context. This clonotype was observed a handful of times. Its cognate antigen has yet to be identified. Base qualities were left out, and no much larger clone turns up one base away. Stable Graves' hyperthyroidism was defined as the absence of progression to ophthalmopathy over 18 months of follow-up. Hyperthyroidism patients were newly diagnosed, had a disease duration of under 2 months, and were aged 18 to 65 years. The study excluded patients with uncontrolled infections, other autoimmune diseases, pregnancy or lactation. Diagnoses were established on the basis of clinical symptoms, serum thyroxine and TRAb, thyroid ultrasound, and orbital computed tomography. Ficoll-Paque density gradient centrifugation was used to isolate PBMCs from around 10 ml of fresh peripheral blood. Total RNA was extracted with Trizol reagent, and quality was checked on an Agilent 2100 Bioanalyzer.

The data were taken from a study of T cells in Graves' hyperthyroidism and ophthalmopathy (dated by TCRdb to between 2017 and 2020). In the study overall: Peripheral blood was sampled at the time of initial diagnosis, prior to any treatment. The study also compared thyroid tissue and blood T-cell repertoires from a handful of Graves' hyperthyroidism patients. TCR Vbeta CDR3 sequencing of 130 to 150 peripheral blood samples (roughly 41 ophthalmopathy, roughly 74 hyperthyroidism and 17 progressor patients) is reported in the paper. TCR V-J signatures able to tell the groups apart were searched for in a discovery cohort of about a hundred patients, of whom more than 40 had Graves' ophthalmopathy and under 65 had stable Graves' hyperthyroidism. The approximately 98 discovery patients were randomly divided into training and test sets at a 7:3 ratio. Prospective prediction of ophthalmopathy was tested in an independent validation cohort of 18 hyperthyroidism patients and 15 to 17 patients who later progressed to ophthalmopathy. After blood sampling, hyperthyroidism patients were treated with methimazole at a starting dose of 30 mg daily, and ophthalmopathy patients were treated with high-dose intravenous methylprednisolone.

Looking up the germline V gene yields CDR1 SQVTM and CDR2 ANQGSEA. V and J are truncated by 7 bases and 6 bases respectively, leaving an intervening sequence of 15 bases. Taken from cysteine to phenylalanine, the CDR3 has 13 residues. Only the CDR3 region is kept as DNA, spanning 39 bases read in frame from base 1. Results and caveats for the whole study, not just this receptor: A model built on a 13 V-J signature distinguished ophthalmopathy from stable hyperthyroidism, reaching about 89% sensitivity and about 81% specificity in cross-validation and 80%/75% in testing. No statistical method was used to fix the sample size in advance, and group allocation was not hidden from the investigators. During validation, the model predicted progression to ophthalmopathy a median of around 6 months ahead of onset, with around 70% sensitivity and 72.22% specificity. Blood samples also contained most of the expanded thyroid clonotypes (frequency above 0.001), which suggests that blood repertoires may reflect thyroid immune responses.

Amplification of TCR beta CDR3 regions was carried out from RNA transcripts. The TCR CDR3 was subjected to a first round of RT-PCR using the HTBI primer set and the Qiagen OneStep RT-PCR kit. Libraries were constructed in a second round of multiplex PCR, after which size selection and purification were carried out. Sequencing of the libraries was done on an Illumina HiSeq2000 using paired-end 100 bp reads. The source study handled its data this way. SOAPnuke was used to process the raw data, throwing out any read that contained adapters or uncalled bases, had a mean Phred below 15, or lacked an exact constant-primer or identifier match. COPE v1.2.5 was used to merge the high-quality paired reads, and each unique nucleotide sequence was defined as a clonotype. Clonotypes were aligned to IMGT TRBV, TRBD and TRBJ reference segments using MiTCR v1.1. Only V-J combinations with frequency above 0.0001, covering about 99% of repertoires, were analysed. The TCS score was defined as the ratio of F50 (clonal expansion) to E x V (chaos), calculated using BLOSUM62-based TCRdist between CDR3 peptides within each V-J. Welch's t-statistics and random forest reduced roughly 500 V-J features to about 12, which were used in a naive Bayes classifier (R e1071). The Morisita-Horn index was used to measure how similar the thyroid and blood repertoires were. The public reads were reprocessed in TCRdb via fastp at Q25 and MiXCR, keeping in-frame beta chains. Every CDR3 protein is listed once, alongside the most common genes and DNA of its rows. None of the V and J calls come from the authors' own analysis; TCRdb made them. This sample holds 600,000 to 800,000 distinct CDR3 sequences; just over 35% were observed only once. The ten largest clones add up to more than 25% of the sample.

The chain uses TRBV29-1 and TRBJ1-4; TRBD1 is a possible D gene, resting on 5 matching bases. Material: blood. This TCR derives from a woman in her forties with Graves' hyperthyroidism. The CDR3 corresponds to CSGYGQGHEKLFF. The bases read TGCAGCGGTTATGGACAAGGTCATGAAAAACTGTTTTTT.